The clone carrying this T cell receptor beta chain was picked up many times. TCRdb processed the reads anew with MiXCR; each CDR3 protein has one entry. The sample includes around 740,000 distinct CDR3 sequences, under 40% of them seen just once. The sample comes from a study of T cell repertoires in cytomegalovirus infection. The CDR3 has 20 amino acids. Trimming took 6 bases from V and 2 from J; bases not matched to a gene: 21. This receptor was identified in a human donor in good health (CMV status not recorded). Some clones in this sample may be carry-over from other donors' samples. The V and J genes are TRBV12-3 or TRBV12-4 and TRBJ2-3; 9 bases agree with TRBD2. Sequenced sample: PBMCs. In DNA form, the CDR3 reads TGTGCCAGCAGGGGGGGGGTGGCGGGGGGGGCTCTGAGATACACAGATACGCAGTATTTT. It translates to CASRGGVAGGALRYTDTQYF.